Below, 23 T cell receptor beta chains from the same sample are listed, as sequenced in a study of blood T cell repertoires in COVID-19. Using immunoSEQ multiplex PCR, the repertoire was profiled, and TCRdb retains in-frame clones only, with some absent. The table lists 65,000 to 85,000 clones, about nine tenths of them singletons. Sequenced sample: peripheral blood. These receptors were collected from a human donor in a cohort sampled during active COVID-19.

The chain recombines TRBV24-1 with TRBJ1-3; maybe TRBD1 (6 bases). Trimming left V 3 bases short and J 0 bases short, with 17 bases between. The length of the CDR3 is 18 residues. CDR1 is KGHDR, CDR2 SFDVKD, per germline. The CDR3 nucleotides are TGTGCCACCAGTGATCCAGGTAGACAGGAGACCTCTGGAAACACCATATATTTT. This sequence encodes CATSDPGRQETSGNTIYF.

This chain uses TRBV6-2 or TRBV6-3 with TRBJ2-3, with D perhaps matching TRBD2 (6 bases). In germline, CDR1 is MNHEY, CDR2 SVGEGT. V shed 5 bases and J shed 11 bases, with 14 bases lying between them. The CDR3 covers 12 residues. The chain's CDR3 is CASSAGGWMQYF. In nucleotides, the CDR3 is TGTGCCAGCAGTGCTGGGGGGTGGATGCAGTATTTT.

This clone has only one observation. The chain couples TRBV5-1 to TRBJ2-1; maybe TRBD2 (6 bases). Germline-derived CDR1 and CDR2 are SGHRS and YFSETQ. The CDR3 sequence is 16 residues long. V lost 3 bases and J 4 bases, leaving 17 bases between the germline ends. This CDR3 reads CASSWSLADLYNEQFF. CDR3 DNA: TGCGCCAGCAGCTGGAGTTTAGCGGACCTATACAATGAGCAGTTCTTC.

V and J are TRBV2 and TRBJ2-1; 8 nucleotides align to TRBD2. With V trimmed by 5 bases and J by 7 bases, 13 bases remained unmatched. The CDR3 is made up of 16 amino acids. Germline V CDR1 and CDR2: SNHLY, FYNNEI. CDR3 in amino acids: CASSLGPGLVVNEQFF. CDR3 nucleotides: TGTGCCAGCAGTCTGGGGCCGGGACTAGTTGTGAATGAGCAGTTCTTC.

The chain employs TRBV5-1 and TRBJ2-2; D uncertain. Trimming stripped 4 bases from V and 0 bases from J, with 10 bases between. The CDR3 consists of 15 residues. Germline V gene sequence: CDR1 SGHRS, CDR2 YFSETQ. The CDR3 DNA reads TGCGCCAGCAGCCACGCGGTTGCGAACACCGGGGAGCTGTTTTTT. Its translation is CASSHAVANTGELFF.

The genes are TRBV29-1 and TRBJ2-2; possible D gene TRBD2, 6 bases. The CDR3 runs to 15 residues. From germline, CDR1 is SQVTM and CDR2 ANQGSEA. V was shortened by 7 bases and J by 0 bases, with 15 bases between the two germline ends. The CDR3 here is CSASGAGSNTGELFF. The DNA of the CDR3 is TGCAGCGCCTCCGGGGCGGGGTCGAACACCGGGGAGCTGTTTTTT.

This clone was recorded a few times. V is TRBV6-6 and J is TRBJ1-5, with TRBD1 matching over 7 bases. Germline CDR1 and CDR2: MNHNY and SVGAGI (reference sequence). This CDR3 has 16 amino acids. Trimming took 5 bases from V and 0 from J; bases not matched to a gene: 7. The CDR3 here is CASSRDSFDSNQPQHF. The CDR3 bases are TGTGCCAGCAGTCGGGACAGCTTCGATAGCAATCAGCCCCAGCATTTT.

This chain connects TRBV6-2 or TRBV6-3 to TRBJ1-1, with 7 nucleotides matching TRBD1. This CDR3 is built from 15 residues. Losses at the gene ends were 5 bases for V and 5 bases for J; bases not matched to a gene: 11. In germline, CDR1 is MNHEY, CDR2 SVGEGT. CDR3 loop: CASSDPTGRGTEAFF. The CDR3 DNA reads TGTGCCAGCAGTGACCCGACAGGCAGGGGGACTGAAGCTTTCTTT.

The V gene is TRBV30, the J gene TRBJ1-6; 8 bases match TRBD1. CDR1 and CDR2 from the germline V gene are GTSNPN and SVGIG (reference sequence). The CDR3 extends over 14 amino acids. V dropped 4 bases and J dropped 2; count of bases not matched to a gene: 1. CDR3 region: CAWKDRAYNSPLHF. The CDR3, as DNA: TGTGCCTGGAAGGACAGGGCCTATAATTCACCCCTCCACTTT.

The chain is built from TRBV5-1 and TRBJ2-3, with TRBD1 matching 9 bases. The germline V gene has CDR1 SGHRS and CDR2 YFSETQ. This CDR3 is 16 amino acids long. The V segment lost 1 base and the J segment 5 bases; nucleotides outside the gene matches: 8. The CDR3 nucleotides are TGCGCCAGCAGCTTGTTCCCGGACAGGGGTGGAGATACGCAGTATTTT. This sequence encodes CASSLFPDRGGDTQYF.

The CDR3 DNA follows: TGTGCCAGCAACCGCGCGGGGGACACTGAAGCTTTCTTT. This sequence encodes CASNRAGDTEAFF. The chain couples TRBV7-9 to TRBJ1-1; weak D call: TRBD1 (5 bases). V lost 7 bases, J lost 3 bases, and 12 bases lay in between. Germline V gives CDR1 SEHNR, CDR2 FQNEAQ (reference sequence). CDR3 length: 13 residues.

The CDR3 sequence: CASSFSSGSYNEQFF. In DNA, the CDR3 is TGTGCCAGCAGTTTTAGTAGCGGATCCTACAATGAGCAGTTCTTC. V is TRBV6-2 or TRBV6-3 and J is TRBJ2-1; TRBD2 is a possible D gene (6 bases). This CDR3 spans 15 amino acids. Trimming cost V 4 bases and J 1 base, with 11 bases left between them. CDR1 and CDR2 (germline): MNHEY, SVGEGT.

The chain recombines TRBV2 with TRBJ2-7; 7 bases align to TRBD1. The CDR3 runs 13 residues. CDR1 is SNHLY and CDR2 is FYNNEI in the germline V gene. V gave up 5 bases and J gave up 5 bases; unmatched junction bases: 6. CDR3: CASSLQGFNEQYF. The CDR3 DNA is TGTGCCAGCAGTCTACAGGGGTTCAACGAGCAGTACTTC. The whole variable domain, remainder taken from reference TRBV2 and TRBJ2-7, is EPEVTQTPSHQVTQMGQEVILRCVPISNHLYFYWYRQILGQKVEFLVSFYNNEISEKSEIFDDQFSVERPDGSNFTLKIRSTKLEDSAMYFCASSLQGFNEQYFGPGTRLTVT.

V and J are TRBV18 and TRBJ1-1; D is unclear. The germline V gene has CDR1 KGHSH and CDR2 LQKENI. This CDR3 is 12 amino acids long. V lost 3 bases to trimming and J lost 8 bases, with 10 bases between them. The CDR3 here is CASSPRRPEAFF. Here the CDR3 DNA reads TGTGCCAGCTCACCGCGGCGGCCAGAAGCTTTCTTT.

The chain uses TRBV5-5 and TRBJ2-7; perhaps TRBD2 as D (6 bases). The CDR3 sequence is 15 residues long. The V gene's germline CDR1 is SGHKS and CDR2 YYEKEE (reference sequence). V shed 4 bases and J shed 1 base, with 15 bases lying between them. Written as DNA, the CDR3 is TGTGCCAGCAGCCTAGGGACTTCAACTTCCTACGAGCAGTACTTC. Its protein is CASSLGTSTSYEQYF. Full variable domain (outside the CDR3, taken from reference TRBV5-5 and TRBJ2-7): DAGVTQSPTHLIKTRGQQVTLRCSPISGHKSVSWYQQVLGQGPQFIFQYYEKEERGRGNFPDRFSARQFPNYSSELNVNALLLGDSALYLCASSLGTSTSYEQYFGPGTRLTVT.

The gene calls are TRBV5-4 and TRBJ1-3; possibly TRBD1 for D (5 bases). Trimming pared 3 bases from V and 0 bases from J, leaving 13 bases between. Germline V gives CDR1 SGHNT, CDR2 YYREEE (reference sequence). CDR3 length equals 16 residues. The CDR3 loop is CASSSQTGFSGNTIYF. The CDR3 DNA reads TGTGCCAGCAGCTCACAAACAGGATTCTCTGGAAACACCATATATTTT.

This sequence joins TRBV5-3 and TRBJ2-7; weak D call: TRBD2 (5 bases). TRBV5-3 is identified as an open reading frame with a role that is uncertain. V lost 4 bases and J 3 bases, leaving 14 bases between the germline ends. There are 14 residues in the CDR3. Here the CDR3 reads CARSEGLIFYEQYF. DNA of the CDR3: TGTGCCAGAAGCGAGGGTCTTATTTTCTACGAGCAGTACTTC.

There are a few counts of this clone. This chain joins TRBV23-1 and TRBJ1-6; maybe TRBD1 (5 bases). TRBV23-1 is classed as an ORF, of uncertain function. The CDR3 runs 13 residues. The V gene lost 7 bases and the J gene lost 7 bases, with 11 bases spanning the gap. The CDR3 is CASTGRVNSPLHF. DNA of the CDR3: TGCGCCAGCACAGGCAGGGTCAATTCACCCCTCCACTTT.

This chain links TRBV25-1 with TRBJ1-3; tentatively, D is TRBD1 (5 bases). The ends were cut back, 2 bases at V and 0 bases at J, with 14 bases in the middle. Germline V gene lookup returns CDR1 MGHDK and CDR2 SYGVNS. The CDR3 loop spans 17 amino acids. CDR3 sequence: CASSEQSGLSSGNTIYF. CDR3 DNA: TGTGCCAGCAGTGAACAGTCGGGACTCAGCTCTGGAAACACCATATATTTT.

This chain joins TRBV5-4 and TRBJ2-5; 10 nucleotides match TRBD2. The J segment lost 2 bases and the V segment lost 4 bases, leaving 8 bases of the junction unmatched. Germline V lookup: CDR1 SGHNT, CDR2 YYREEE (reference sequence). This CDR3 is 16 amino acids long. CDR3 amino acids: CASSNPQAGGQETQYF. As DNA, the CDR3 is TGTGCCAGCAGCAACCCCCAAGCGGGGGGGCAAGAGACCCAGTACTTC.

The rearrangement links TRBV13 to TRBJ2-3, with 7 bases aligning to TRBD1. The CDR3 runs to 16 residues. V gave up 2 bases and J gave up 0 bases; unmatched junction bases: 5. CDR1 is PRHDT and CDR2 is FYEKMQ in the germline V gene (reference sequence). The DNA for the CDR3 is TGTGCCAGCAGCTTAAAGGGACAGACTAGCACAGATACGCAGTATTTT. Encoded protein: CASSLKGQTSTDTQYF. Based on the CDR3 plus reference TRBV13 and TRBJ2-3, the full variable domain is AAGVIQSPRHLIKEKRETATLKCYPIPRHDTVYWYQQGPGQDPQFLISFYEKMQSDKGSIPDRFSAQQFSDYHSELNMSSLELGDSALYFCASSLKGQTSTDTQYFGPGTRLTVL.

The chain is built from TRBV5-1 and TRBJ2-3; 7 nucleotides align to TRBD1. The ends lost 0 bases at V and 6 bases at J; junction bases unmatched: 10. The CDR3 length is 16 residues. Germline values: CDR1 SGHRS, CDR2 YFSETQ. DNA of the CDR3: TGCGCCAGCAGCTTGGGGGCCGCCAGGGGGAAGGATACGCAGTATTTT. Its protein product is CASSLGAARGKDTQYF.

The V and J genes are TRBV19 and TRBJ1-1; D is uncertain. The CDR3 loop spans 15 amino acids. Germline V gene lookup returns CDR1 LNHDA and CDR2 SQIVND (reference sequence). Trimming shortened V by 2 bases and J by 5 bases, and 15 bases separated the two germline ends. The CDR3 protein is CASSIYGGIGTEAFF. CDR3 bases: TGTGCCAGTAGTATATACGGAGGGATCGGAACTGAAGCTTTCTTT.